A single sample gave rise to the 27 T cell receptor beta chains below, sequenced in a study of cytomegalovirus exposure and HLA in healthy donors. The PCR had 60 Vbeta and 13 Jbeta primers. Only in-frame clones appear in the TCRdb table, and some are missing; sequencing was by immunoSEQ multiplex PCR. The repertoire holds more than 75,000 clones, 74% seen once, with more than 8.5% in the top ten. Sequenced material: PBMCs. The receptors shown here come from a man aged 40-49 years in good health and CMV-seropositive.

The rearrangement links TRBV5-3 to TRBJ2-1; TRBD1 is a possible D gene (6 bases). TRBV5-3 is reported as an ORF; its role is uncertain. V was cut by 10 bases and J by 4 bases, with 15 bases left in between. This CDR3 has 13 residues. The DNA of the CDR3 is TGTGCCCGCAAGGGCAGGGGATACAATGAGCAGTTCTTC. Its translation: CARKGRGYNEQFF.

The chain combines TRBV7-4 with TRBJ1-2; 8 positions agree with TRBD1. Germline V gives CDR1 SGHVT, CDR2 SQSDAQ. Losses at the gene ends were 4 bases for V and 3 bases for J; bases not matched to a gene: 10. The CDR3 sequence is 16 residues long. Written as DNA, the CDR3 is TGTGCCAGCAGCTCTCTACGCCCGACAGGGGACTATGGCTACACCTTC. Encoded protein: CASSSLRPTGDYGYTF.

The chain joins TRBV14 to TRBJ1-1; D is uncertain. This CDR3 comprises 13 residues. V was shortened by 1 base and J by 1 base, with 4 bases between the two germline ends. Germline-derived CDR1 and CDR2 are SGHDN and FVKESK. CDR3 protein: CASSQVRNTEAFF. CDR3 DNA sequence: TGTGCCAGCAGCCAAGTGAGGAACACTGAAGCTTTCTTT.

This chain links TRBV7-6 with TRBJ1-5; TRBD1 might be the D (6 bases). The CDR3 has 15 amino acids. Per germline, CDR1 SGHVS and CDR2 FNYEAQ. V was cut by 1 base and J by 6 bases, with 13 bases left in between. CDR3 in DNA: TGTGCCAGCAGCTTAGGGGGTGGGGGCCTTCAGCCCCAGCATTTT. Amino acid sequence: CASSLGGGGLQPQHF.

This clone was seen just once. This rearrangement joins TRBV5-1 to TRBJ2-2; TRBD1 aligns across 8 bases. CDR1 and CDR2 from the germline V gene are SGHRS and YFSETQ. This CDR3 contains 12 residues. The ends lost 8 bases at V and 7 bases at J; junction bases unmatched: 4. The CDR3 is CASQGANGELFF. The CDR3 nucleotides read TGCGCCAGTCAGGGGGCGAACGGGGAGCTGTTTTTT.

The J gene is TRBJ2-6, the V gene TRBV7-9; TRBD1 matches 7 bases. Germline values: CDR1 SEHNR, CDR2 FQNEAQ (reference sequence). V lost 1 base, J lost 4 bases, and 4 bases stayed unmatched. The CDR3 has 16 amino acids. The CDR3 bases are TGTGCCAGCAGCTTAGGAGGGGGCGGAGGGGCCAACGTCCTGACTTTC. Translating it yields CASSLGGGGGANVLTF. The entire variable domain, with the rest obtained from reference TRBV7-9 and TRBJ2-6, is as follows: DTGVSQNPRHKITKRGQNVTFRCDPISEHNRLYWYRQTLGQGPEFLTYFQNEAQLEKSRLLSDRFSAERPKGSFSTLEIQRTEQGDSAMYLCASSLGGGGGANVLTFGAGSRLTVL.

The V call is TRBV18, the J call TRBJ1-1; D is undetermined. Germline V gene data show CDR1 as KGHSH and CDR2 as LQKENI. Trimming removed 6 bases from V and 11 bases from J, with 13 bases in between. The CDR3 contains 11 residues. The CDR3 region is CASSDSLYAFF. The CDR3 DNA follows: TGTGCCAGCTCGGACTCCCTGTACGCTTTCTTT.

This clone was picked up a small number of times. The chain is built from TRBV28 and TRBJ2-2; perhaps TRBD2 as D (7 bases). The V and J ends lost 6 bases and 5 bases respectively, with 16 bases between them. Germline loops: CDR1 MDHEN, CDR2 SYDVKM. This CDR3 has 15 residues. Here the CDR3 reads CASSVGGAGTGELFF. CDR3 nucleotide sequence: TGTGCCAGCAGCGTAGGGGGGGCCGGAACCGGGGAGCTGTTTTTT. Based on the CDR3 plus reference TRBV28 and TRBJ2-2, the full variable domain is DVKVTQSSRYLVKRTGEKVFLECVQDMDHENMFWYRQDPGLGLRLIYFSYDVKMKEKGDIPEGYSVSREKKERFSLILESASTNQTSMYLCASSVGGAGTGELFFGEGSRLTVL.

This sequence joins TRBV7-9 and TRBJ2-5; TRBD1 is a possible D gene (6 bases). Germline V lookup: CDR1 SEHNR, CDR2 FQNEAQ (reference sequence). The V end was cut by 6 bases, the J end by 2 bases, with 10 bases between. This CDR3 comprises 13 residues. The CDR3 protein is CASRDTGQETQYF. DNA of the CDR3: TGTGCCAGCAGAGATACAGGGCAAGAGACCCAGTACTTC. The full variable domain, completed using reference TRBV7-9 and TRBJ2-5, is DTGVSQNPRHKITKRGQNVTFRCDPISEHNRLYWYRQTLGQGPEFLTYFQNEAQLEKSRLLSDRFSAERPKGSFSTLEIQRTEQGDSAMYLCASRDTGQETQYFGPGTRLLVL.

CDR3 sequence (DNA): TGTGCCAGCAGCTCTACCCGGCGGACCGGGGAGCTGTTTTTT. Amino acid sequence: CASSSTRRTGELFF. The rearrangement links TRBV11-2 to TRBJ2-2; D uncertain. Between the trimmed V and J ends, which lost 4 bases and 5 bases, there was a span of 11 bases. The CDR3 loop spans 14 amino acids. CDR1 and CDR2 from the germline V gene are SGHAT and FQNNGV.

The J gene is TRBJ2-7, the V gene TRBV11-2; 10 bases fit TRBD2. The germline CDR1 and CDR2 sequences are SGHAT and FQNNGV. The CDR3 runs 19 residues. Trimming removed 5 bases from V and 0 bases from J; junction bases left unmatched: 16. This chain's CDR3 is CASSPLAGVYRGSSYEQYF. The CDR3 DNA follows: TGTGCCAGCAGCCCCCTAGCGGGAGTTTACCGGGGAAGCTCCTACGAGCAGTACTTC. The full variable domain, rest sourced from reference TRBV11-2 and TRBJ2-7, is EAGVAQSPRYKIIEKRQSVAFWCNPISGHATLYWYQQILGQGPKLLIQFQNNGVVDDSQLPKDRFSAERLKGVDSTLKIQPAKLEDSAVYLCASSPLAGVYRGSSYEQYFGPGTRLTVT.

J is TRBJ2-7 and V is TRBV5-4, with 7 bases lining up with TRBD2. With 2 bases clipped from V and 6 bases from J, the junction kept 5 bases outside the gene matches. The CDR3 totals 13 residues. CDR1 SGHNT and CDR2 YYREEE come from the germline V gene (reference sequence). CDR3 protein: CASSFQGLGEQYF. The CDR3 DNA reads as TGTGCCAGCAGCTTCCAAGGACTAGGCGAGCAGTACTTC.

The gene calls are TRBV7-2 and TRBJ2-1; 7 bases fit TRBD1. This CDR3 region has 16 residues. Trimming cost V 8 bases and J 3 bases; bases outside gene matches: 13. CDR1 and CDR2 (germline): SGHTA, FQGNSA. CDR3 sequence reads: CASDHRGGQNYNEQFF. CDR3 DNA: TGTGCCAGCGATCACAGGGGCGGACAGAACTACAATGAGCAGTTCTTC.

This clone was counted a few times. This chain joins TRBV5-1 and TRBJ2-2; no clear D gene. The germline V and J ends were trimmed by 0 bases and 7 bases, with 4 bases remaining between them. There are 12 residues in the CDR3. Per the germline V gene, CDR1 is SGHRS and CDR2 is YFSETQ. The CDR3 reads CASSLESGELFF. CDR3 bases: TGCGCCAGCAGCTTGGAGAGCGGGGAGCTGTTTTTT.

This chain joins TRBV5-4 and TRBJ2-5; 16 bases align to TRBD2. CDR3 size: 17 residues. The V segment lost 4 bases and the J segment 1 base; nucleotides outside the gene matches: 4. Looked up from germline, CDR1 is SGHNT and CDR2 is YYREEE (reference sequence). CDR3 protein: CASSPGLAGGGQETQYF. CDR3 sequence (DNA): TGTGCCAGCAGCCCGGGACTAGCGGGGGGGGGCCAAGAGACCCAGTACTTC.

The chain links TRBV28 to TRBJ2-7; 12 bases map to TRBD2. The V gene end was trimmed by 5 bases and the J gene end by 7 bases; junction bases not matched to a gene: 6. Germline CDR1 is MDHEN and CDR2 is SYDVKM. This CDR3 spans 14 amino acids. The CDR3 coding sequence is TGTGCCAGCAGTATCTCAGGACTAGCGGGGGAGCAGTACTTC. It is translated as CASSISGLAGEQYF.

Turning to this clone: This same CDR3 is encoded by further DNA sequences in the sample. The V and J genes are TRBV5-1 and TRBJ2-3, with D perhaps matching TRBD2 (6 bases). Germline-derived CDR1 and CDR2 are SGHRS and YFSETQ. The CDR3 contains 17 residues. The V gene lost 3 bases and the J gene lost 2 bases, with 19 bases spanning the gap. The CDR3 is CASSSHYEGLLTDTQYF. CDR3 DNA: TGCGCCAGCAGCTCCCATTATGAGGGACTTCTCACAGATACGCAGTATTTT.

This clone showed up just a few times. V and J are TRBV10-3 and TRBJ2-7; 7 nucleotides line up with TRBD1. Germline V gives CDR1 ENHRY, CDR2 SYGVKD. The CDR3 length is 14 residues. V lost 2 bases, J lost 6 bases, and 7 bases stayed unmatched. In DNA form, the CDR3 reads TGTGCCATCAGTGAGGTTCAGGGGGTGGTCGAGCAGTACTTC. Residues: CAISEVQGVVEQYF.

The gene calls are TRBV6-5 and TRBJ1-3; the match to TRBD1 covers 7 bases. The germline CDR1 and CDR2 sequences are MNHEY and SVGAGI. The length of the CDR3 is 14 residues. The V segment lost 5 bases and the J segment 2 bases; nucleotides outside the gene matches: 3. The CDR3 loop is CASSRGQAGNTIYF. The CDR3 region has the DNA TGTGCCAGCAGTCGCGGACAGGCTGGAAACACCATATATTTT.

The chain combines TRBV27 with TRBJ1-5; D is undetermined. The germline V gene encodes CDR1 MNHEY and CDR2 SMNVEV (reference sequence). Trimming took off 0 bases at V and 0 bases at J, with 6 bases between the two ends. The CDR3 sequence is 15 residues long. The CDR3 sequence is CASSLSIYSNQPQHF. The CDR3 bases are TGTGCCAGCAGTTTATCGATCTATAGCAATCAGCCCCAGCATTTT.

This chain joins TRBV4-3 and TRBJ2-1, with 10 bases that match TRBD2. The CDR3 has 16 amino acids. Germline CDR1 is LGHNA and CDR2 is YSLEER. With V trimmed by 4 bases and J by 3 bases, 6 bases remained unmatched. CDR3 coding DNA: TGCGCCAGCAGCCGTCATGCTAGCGGGAGCTACAATGAGCAGTTCTTC. Amino acids: CASSRHASGSYNEQFF.

In DNA, the CDR3 is TGTGCCAGCAGCGAGAGGTCAGGGGGCGGTTTTGGTAATTCACCCCTCCACTTT. Protein sequence: CASSERSGGGFGNSPLHF. V usage is TRBV9 and J usage is TRBJ1-6; 8 nucleotides align to TRBD1. This CDR3 is built from 18 residues. Germline CDR1 reads SGDLS; CDR2 reads YYNGEE. V gave up 3 bases and J gave up 6 bases; unmatched junction bases: 14.

A single count supports this clone. The CDR3 loop reads CASSYSSANTGELFF. CDR3 coding DNA: TGTGCCAGTAGTTATTCTTCGGCGAACACCGGGGAGCTGTTTTTT. The chain carries TRBV19 and TRBJ2-2; D gene unclear. Germline V gives CDR1 LNHDA, CDR2 SQIVND (reference sequence). V lost 5 bases and J 0 bases, leaving 10 bases between the germline ends. This CDR3 comprises 15 residues. Using reference TRBV19 and TRBJ2-2 for the parts outside the CDR3, the full variable domain is DGGITQSPKYLFRKEGQNVTLSCEQNLNHDAMYWYRQDPGQGLRLIYYSQIVNDFQKGDIAEGYSVSREKKESFPLTVTSAQKNPTAFYLCASSYSSANTGELFFGEGSRLTVL.

This rearrangement joins TRBV9 to TRBJ1-1, with a weak D call TRBD1 (6 bases). CDR1 and CDR2 from the germline V gene are SGDLS and YYNGEE. V was clipped by 6 bases and J by 4 bases, with 13 bases between them. The CDR3 consists of 13 residues. CDR3 in amino acids: CASNFVGGTEAFF. As DNA, the CDR3 is TGTGCCAGCAACTTCGTAGGGGGCACTGAAGCTTTCTTT.

V and J are TRBV10-1 and TRBJ1-5; 7 bases line up with TRBD1. J lost 5 bases, V lost 4 bases, and 2 bases had no gene match. Germline V gene data show CDR1 as WNHNN and CDR2 as SYGVQD (reference sequence). CDR3 size: 13 residues. The CDR3: CASSATGDQPQHF. The CDR3 region has the DNA TGCGCCAGCAGTGCCACAGGGGATCAGCCCCAGCATTTT.

The V call is TRBV7-6, the J call TRBJ2-3; 7 bases fit TRBD1. Germline CDR1 is SGHVS and CDR2 is FNYEAQ. The junction had 2 bases not matched to a gene; V was cut back by 0 bases and J by 5 bases. This CDR3 comprises 14 residues. The DNA of the CDR3 is TGTGCCAGCAGCTTAGCTCCAGGGGGAGATACGCAGTATTTT. It translates to CASSLAPGGDTQYF.

This clone was counted only a few times. The CDR3: CASSQEGVNEQFF. In DNA, the CDR3 is TGCGCCAGCAGCCAAGAGGGCGTAAATGAGCAGTTCTTC. This sequence joins TRBV4-3 and TRBJ2-1; D gene unclear. The CDR3 runs to 13 residues. Germline lookup yields CDR1 LGHNA and CDR2 YSLEER. V dropped 0 bases and J dropped 7 bases, with 7 bases sitting between them.